This TCR beta chain is from a study of blood T cell repertoires in COVID-19. This clone was counted a single time. The data were produced by immunoSEQ multiplex PCR, yet TCRdb's version contains in-frame clones alone and is incomplete. The profile shows over 300,000 clones, around 87% of them singletons. V was shortened by 0 bases and J by 7 bases, with 15 bases between the two germline ends. The CDR3 runs 15 residues. Per the germline V gene, CDR1 is GTSNPN and CDR2 is SVGIG (reference sequence). The sequence was collected from a man aged 18 to 29 with active or convalescent COVID-19. V is TRBV30 and J is TRBJ1-4, with D possibly TRBD1 on 6 matching bases. Source material: peripheral blood. CDR3 protein: CAWSVGQLGAEKLFF. For the CDR3, the DNA is TGTGCCTGGAGTGTTGGACAGTTGGGGGCTGAAAAACTGTTTTTT.